One TCR beta chain is described in this entry. Its target antigen remains unknown. The sample holds no much larger clone one base away, and base qualities are not on file. Libraries were constructed by the immunoSEQ multiplex PCR assay. In the paper's pipeline: A statistical classification framework was developed to diagnose cytomegalovirus status using the catalog of TCR beta chain sequences. Sourced from immuneACCESS, this table was stored by TCRdb with only in-frame sequences that have V and J called. A share of the clones is absent; for the studies checked, an unresolved V gene accounts for under half, and the remainder has no known explanation. V and J calls and clone size are those listed in that table; D and trimming were worked out from the DNA. The sample table records some 250,000 clones; about 86% of these occur just once. 0.95% to 1.5% of the sample is held by the ten biggest clonotypes.

The data derive from a study of cytomegalovirus exposure and HLA in healthy donors (dated by TCRdb to 2015 to 2018). At the level of the whole study: According to a later analysis, one platform produced both the 120 validation repertoires and the 666 repertoires of the first cohort. The study aimed to test whether signatures of past pathogen exposure could be identified by cataloging public T cell receptors. In addition to the first cohort of around 670 subjects, a separate validation cohort of 130 or so different subjects was used. High-throughput TCR immunosequencing, statistical association of individual TCRs with disease status, and machine learning were combined to predict cytomegalovirus infection status. Overall study outcomes, separate from this receptor: The study gave a list of 150 to 200 TCR beta chains associated with cytomegalovirus. The classifier was reported to diagnose cytomegalovirus status with high specificity and sensitivity in both the original and validation cohorts. In vitro tests confirmed that a few of the cytomegalovirus-associated TCR beta chains recognize cytomegalovirus antigens. The authors suggested that the approach could potentially be generalized to other disease states and immunological phenotypes. A later analysis lacked HLA typing for the validation cohort, so it scored co-occurrence in that cohort across all 120 repertoires. A later analysis found that TCRs clustered in the first cohort also tended to co-occur in the 100 to 150 validation repertoires, with 90% to 95% of cluster scores above 0. Most TCR sequences were seen in very few donors, while some public TCRs were found in many individuals.

The donors were included in the validation cohort of 120 subjects, a group kept apart from the roughly 670-subject first cohort. V loses 4 bases, J loses 5 bases, and the germline ends lie 15 bases apart. Looking up the germline V gene yields CDR1 SGHRS and CDR2 YFSETQ. Including the terminal cysteine and phenylalanine, the CDR3 comprises 15 residues. The retained sequence is limited to the CDR3, 45 bases, with the frame set at the first base. Rearrangement joined TRBV5-1 to TRBJ2-2; the D gene remains uncertain. The sequence came from a woman aged 30 to 39 in good health and CMV-seropositive. The sample consisted of PBMCs. The DNA sequence follows: TGCGCCAGCAGCCCCCCTAGAGGAACGACCGGGGAGCTGTTTTTT. Its product reads: CASSPPRGTTGELFF. The CDR3 plus the reference TRBV5-1 and TRBJ2-2 genes for the other parts give the full variable domain: KAGVTQTPRYLIKTRGQQVTLSCSPISGHRSVSWYQQTPGQGLQFLFEYFSETQRNKGNFPGRFSGRQFSNSRSEMNVSTLELGDSALYLCASSPPRGTTGELFFGEGSRLTVL.